This passage covers 25 T cell receptor beta chains from one sample sequenced in a study of naive and memory T cell subsets. Treatment meaning: skin biopsy from PPD injection site in Mantoux-positive individual. The library had UMIs added by 3' ligation of an oligonucleotide to TCR cDNA. Amplification of ligated cDNA took four PCR rounds with SP2 and nested alpha and beta constant primers. A single record per CDR3 protein comes from TCRdb applying MiXCR to the UMI-ligation and nested PCR reads. The top ten clones hold about 4% of a sample with 40,000 or so distinct CDR3 sequences, about 10% of them seen once. The specimen comprised skin, sampled from a tuberculin skin test site. These receptors were collected from an adult in good health.

Note on this clonotype: This may be a read error: a much more frequent sequence differs by one nucleotide. V gene TRBV13 combines with J gene TRBJ2-5, with D unresolved. V lost 4 bases, J lost 1 base, and 10 bases lay in between. The germline CDR1 and CDR2 sequences are PRHDT and FYEKMQ (reference sequence). The CDR3 is 14 residues long. Written as DNA, the CDR3 is TGTGCCAGCAGCTCCCTTGGAGTCCAAGAGACCCAGTACTTC. This encodes CASSSLGVQETQYF. The full variable domain, rest sourced from reference TRBV13 and TRBJ2-5, is AAGVIQSPRHLIKEKRETATLKCYPIPRHDTVYWYQQGPGQDPQFLISFYEKMQSDKGSIPDRFSAQQFSDYHSELNMSSLELGDSALYFCASSSLGVQETQYFGPGTRLLVL.

The chain carries TRBV24-1 and TRBJ2-3; no clear D. Trimming took 2 bases from V and 5 from J, leaving 4 bases between them. The CDR3 has 12 residues. CDR1 KGHDR and CDR2 SFDVKD come from the germline V gene. This CDR3 is CATSDCRDTQYF. The CDR3 DNA is TGTGCCACCAGTGATTGCCGAGATACGCAGTATTTT.

V gene TRBV20-1 combines with J gene TRBJ1-2; no firm D call. The CDR3 is made up of 9 amino acids. Per germline, CDR1 DFQATT and CDR2 SNEGSKA (reference sequence). V was shortened by 7 bases and J by 8 bases, with 8 bases between the two germline ends. For the CDR3, the DNA is TGCAGTGGGAAGGGAGGCTACACCTTC. Protein: CSGKGGYTF.

In its sample, this clonotype was seen many times. The rearrangement uses TRBV12-3 or TRBV12-4 and TRBJ1-2; D perhaps matches TRBD1 (6 bases). The CDR3 has 12 amino acids. Trimming pared 1 base from V and 8 bases from J, leaving 8 bases between. This chain's CDR3 is CASSLGGQGYTF. The CDR3 DNA is TGTGCCAGCAGTTTAGGAGGACAGGGCTACACCTTC.

This clonotype has at least ten counts. The rearrangement links TRBV27 to TRBJ1-4, with unresolved D. V was trimmed by 3 bases and J by 8 bases, leaving 7 bases between them. The CDR3 is made up of 12 amino acids. Germline lookup yields CDR1 MNHEY and CDR2 SMNVEV (reference sequence). For the CDR3, the DNA is TGTGCCAGCAGTTTTCCCGGGGAAAAACTGTTTTTT. It codes for CASSFPGEKLFF.

This clonotype has a count of ten or more. DNA of the CDR3: TGTGCCAGCAGCTTGGAGCGGACAGATGAGCAGTTCTTC. Amino acid sequence: CASSLERTDEQFF. This chain uses TRBV7-9 with TRBJ2-1; a possible D gene is TRBD1 (6 bases). CDR3 length equals 13 residues. Germline loops: CDR1 SEHNR, CDR2 FQNEAQ (reference sequence). V was pared by 3 bases and J by 8 bases, with 11 bases between.

Ten or more counts support this clonotype. The rearrangement uses TRBV20-1 and TRBJ2-1; TRBD2 aligns across 12 bases. The CDR3 totals 16 residues. CDR1 and CDR2 (germline): DFQATT, SNEGSKA (reference sequence). The ends lost 1 base at V and 1 base at J; junction bases unmatched: 2. In nucleotides, the CDR3 is TGCAGTGCTAGAGGACTAGCGGGGGAGTCCTACAATGAGCAGTTCTTC. Its protein product is CSARGLAGESYNEQFF.

This clonotype was found a few times. V is TRBV6-4 and J is TRBJ2-1; tentatively, D is TRBD1 or TRBD2 (6 bases each). The CDR3 spans 14 residues. Trimming shortened V by 4 bases and J by 4 bases, and 11 bases separated the two germline ends. The germline V gene has CDR1 MRHNA and CDR2 SNTAGT. CDR3 amino acids: CASSVGGRYNEQFF. The DNA of the CDR3 is TGTGCCAGCAGTGTGGGGGGCAGATACAATGAGCAGTTCTTC.

The chain carries TRBV4-1 and TRBJ1-3; D may be TRBD1 (5 bases). V was pared by 8 bases and J by 1 base, with 12 bases between. Germline-derived CDR1 and CDR2 are MGHRA and YSYEKL. The CDR3 consists of 14 residues. This chain's CDR3 is CASRQGWSGNTIYF. CDR3 nucleotides: TGCGCCAGCCGTCAGGGTTGGTCTGGAAACACCATATATTTT.

J is TRBJ1-5 and V is TRBV7-9, with a possible D match to TRBD1 (5 bases). The CDR3 runs to 15 residues. Germline V gene data show CDR1 as SEHNR and CDR2 as FQNEAQ (reference sequence). Trimming shortened V by 5 bases and J by 7 bases, and 18 bases separated the two germline ends. Here the CDR3 DNA reads TGTGCCAGCAGCGTGGGGGGACGTCGCGGGCAGCCCCAGCATTTT. Amino acid sequence: CASSVGGRRGQPQHF.

This clonotype showed up just a few times. This sequence joins TRBV12-3 or TRBV12-4 and TRBJ2-2; the match to TRBD2 covers 8 bases. CDR3 length: 16 residues. J lost 4 bases, V lost 4 bases, and 8 bases had no gene match. The DNA for the CDR3 is TGTGCCAGCAGTTACACTCCGGGACTAGTCACCGGGGAGCTGTTTTTT. Residues: CASSYTPGLVTGELFF.

This clonotype appeared a few times. This chain uses TRBV12-3 or TRBV12-4 with TRBJ1-2; no clear D. The CDR3 is 13 residues long. Trimming shortened V by 2 bases and J by 6 bases, and 10 bases separated the two germline ends. The CDR3 loop is CASSLQVLDGYTF. The CDR3 nucleotides are TGTGCCAGCAGTTTACAGGTTTTGGATGGCTACACCTTC.

This clonotype was counted ten times or more. The V and J genes are TRBV7-3 and TRBJ2-1; 9 nucleotides line up with TRBD2. This CDR3 is built from 14 residues. Germline trimming cut 2 bases from V and 6 bases from J; bases unmatched to any gene: 2. CDR1 SGHTA and CDR2 FQGTGA come from the germline V gene. CDR3 in DNA: TGTGCCAGCAGCTTAGGGGGACTAGCCAATGAGCAGTTCTTC. Its protein product is CASSLGGLANEQFF.

This clonotype appeared once. This chain links TRBV28 with TRBJ1-6; 7 bases match TRBD1. The trim removed 8 bases at V and 9 bases at J, leaving 4 bases unmatched. Germline CDR1 MDHEN, CDR2 SYDVKM. This CDR3 is built from 12 residues. The CDR3, as DNA: TGTGCCAGCCGACAGGGTGGTTCACCCCTCCACTTT. Translated: CASRQGGSPLHF.

This clonotype was counted at least ten times. The rearrangement joins TRBV28 to TRBJ2-1, with TRBD1 matching over 9 bases. CDR1 is MDHEN and CDR2 is SYDVKM in the germline V gene. The CDR3 spans 14 residues. The junction had 6 bases not matched to a gene; V was cut back by 4 bases and J by 8 bases. The CDR3 DNA follows: TGTGCCAGCAGTTCTCCGGGACAGGGAGATGAGCAGTTCTTC. Its protein is CASSSPGQGDEQFF.

This clonotype was recorded many times. V and J are TRBV12-5 and TRBJ1-1; D unclear. The CDR3 totals 14 residues. Trimming cost V 0 bases and J 4 bases, with 9 bases left between them. The germline gives CDR1 LGHNT, CDR2 FRNRAP. The CDR3 loop is CASGLVLSITEAFF. In nucleotides, the CDR3 is TGTGCTAGTGGTTTGGTACTTTCGATCACTGAAGCTTTCTTT.

This clonotype is categorized as medium-sized. V and J are TRBV29-1 and TRBJ2-7, with a possible D match to TRBD1 (6 bases). The germline V and J ends were trimmed by 6 bases and 2 bases, with 11 bases remaining between them. There are 12 residues in the CDR3. Germline V gene lookup returns CDR1 SQVTM and CDR2 ANQGSEA. This CDR3 is CSVHDRPYEQYF. CDR3 in DNA: TGCAGCGTGCATGACAGGCCCTACGAGCAGTACTTC.

At least ten counts were recorded for this clonotype. The chain uses TRBV29-1 and TRBJ2-7, with 7 nucleotides matching TRBD2. Germline V gene sequence: CDR1 SQVTM, CDR2 ANQGSEA. V gave up 3 bases and J gave up 2 bases; unmatched junction bases: 4. This CDR3 contains 13 residues. Here the CDR3 reads CSVEKRETYEQYF. CDR3 DNA sequence: TGCAGCGTTGAGAAGCGGGAAACCTACGAGCAGTACTTC.

This clonotype was counted a few times. The chain is built from TRBV20-1 and TRBJ1-1; D is ambiguous. CDR1 and CDR2 (germline): DFQATT, SNEGSKA (reference sequence). CDR3 size: 15 residues. Trimming removed 0 bases from V and 6 bases from J, with 17 bases in between. The CDR3 region is CSAREKINFNSEAFF. The CDR3 DNA reads TGCAGTGCTAGAGAAAAGATTAATTTTAATTCTGAAGCTTTCTTT.

This clonotype appeared many times. J is TRBJ2-4 and V is TRBV29-1, with 8 bases lining up with TRBD1. The germline CDR1 and CDR2 sequences are SQVTM and ANQGSEA. This CDR3 has 12 amino acids. Trimming took 5 bases from V and 8 from J; bases not matched to a gene: 5. The CDR3 loop is CSVRPGQDIQYF. CDR3 bases: TGCAGCGTTAGACCGGGACAGGACATTCAGTACTTC.

At least ten counts were recorded for this clonotype. This chain uses TRBV13 with TRBJ2-7, with a tentative D call TRBD2 (6 bases). This CDR3 spans 16 amino acids. Germline V gene sequence: CDR1 PRHDT, CDR2 FYEKMQ (reference sequence). Deletions cut 4 bases from V and 4 bases from J, with 20 bases between. The CDR3 protein is CASSSGTGGSWYEQYF. CDR3 nucleotide sequence: TGTGCCAGCAGCTCCGGGACCGGGGGTTCTTGGTACGAGCAGTACTTC.

This clonotype was observed a few times. This sequence joins TRBV29-1 and TRBJ2-5, with 8 bases aligning to TRBD2. From germline, CDR1 is SQVTM and CDR2 ANQGSEA. The CDR3 is 13 amino acids. Germline trimming cut 2 bases from V and 5 bases from J; bases unmatched to any gene: 4. The CDR3 region has the DNA TGCAGCGTTGAAAAAGGCGGGAGGGAGACCCAGTACTTC. It encodes CSVEKGGRETQYF.

This clonotype came up many times. V is TRBV9 and J is TRBJ2-6; possible D gene TRBD1, 5 bases. Trimming shortened V by 3 bases and J by 3 bases, and 16 bases separated the two germline ends. CDR1 and CDR2 from the germline V gene are SGDLS and YYNGEE. This CDR3 is built from 17 residues. The CDR3 here is CASSATGTPYGANVLTF. CDR3 sequence (DNA): TGTGCCAGCAGCGCTACAGGAACTCCCTATGGGGCCAACGTCCTGACTTTC.

This chain joins TRBV6-1 and TRBJ2-3; possibly TRBD1 for D (5 bases). Germline V gives CDR1 MNHNS, CDR2 SASEGT. The V end was cut by 6 bases, the J end by 2 bases, with 12 bases between. This CDR3 spans 14 amino acids. CDR3 loop: CASRGPRYTDTQYF. The CDR3 bases are TGTGCCAGCAGGGGGCCCCGATACACAGATACGCAGTATTTT.

J is TRBJ2-7 and V is TRBV4-1; 7 positions agree with TRBD1. The CDR3 runs to 15 residues. With 1 base clipped from V and 4 bases from J, the junction kept 7 bases outside the gene matches. Germline-derived CDR1 and CDR2 are MGHRA and YSYEKL. The DNA of the CDR3 is TGCGCCAGCAGCCAAGTAACAGGGGTCTGGTACGAGCAGTACTTC. This codes for CASSQVTGVWYEQYF.